The 25 T cell receptor beta chains below all came from one sample that was sequenced in a study of shared clonotypes between healthy human individuals. TCRdb's copy holds only in-frame clones and misses some; the assay was immunoSEQ multiplex PCR. The sample consists of around 510,000 clones, 95% to 97% of them appearing once. Sample: naive CD4+ T cells sorted from blood. Subset meaning: CD45RA+ positively selected. These receptors all stem from a woman aged 25 to 39 in good health.

The sample holds a few counts of this clone. The rearrangement uses TRBV7-9 and TRBJ2-7; 8 bases fit TRBD2. This CDR3 is 15 amino acids long. Germline V gives CDR1 SEHNR, CDR2 FQNEAQ (reference sequence). V lost 6 bases to trimming and J lost 0 bases; unmatched junction nucleotides: 7. As DNA, the CDR3 is TGTGCCAGCAGTTATGAGGGACTAGTCTCCTACGAGCAGTACTTC. Translation: CASSYEGLVSYEQYF.

The chain couples TRBV14 to TRBJ2-5, with D perhaps TRBD1 (6 bases). The J call is in doubt because the DNA end fits TRBJ2-7 better. CDR3 size: 14 residues. Germline V gene sequence: CDR1 SGHDN, CDR2 FVKESK. The CDR3 DNA follows: TGTGCCAGCAGCCAAGATTGGGGGCCCTACGAGCAGTACTTC. Its translation: CASSQDWGPYEQYF.

This clone came up once. The J gene is TRBJ2-1, the V gene TRBV5-1; D may be TRBD2 (6 bases). Trimming pared 5 bases from V and 6 bases from J, leaving 18 bases between. This CDR3 region has 15 residues. Germline CDR1 reads SGHRS; CDR2 reads YFSETQ. For the CDR3, the DNA is TGCGCCAGCAGGACTTTAGCAATGGGGGGCAATGAGCAGTTCTTC. Amino acids: CASRTLAMGGNEQFF.

This sequence joins TRBV5-4 and TRBJ2-3; tentatively, D is TRBD2 (6 bases). The germline V gene encodes CDR1 SGHNT and CDR2 YYREEE (reference sequence). The CDR3 has 16 amino acids. The germline V and J ends were trimmed by 4 bases and 1 base, with 16 bases remaining between them. The CDR3 DNA reads as TGTGCCAGCAGCCTGGGGGGACGGGACCGCACAGATACGCAGTATTTT. Amino acids: CASSLGGRDRTDTQYF.

The chain links TRBV30 to TRBJ2-1, with 10 bases matching TRBD2. Germline CDR1 is GTSNPN and CDR2 is SVGIG (reference sequence). V lost 5 bases and J lost 9; bases outside the gene matches: 7. CDR3 size: 13 residues. The CDR3 spells CAWWGTSVSEQFF. DNA for the CDR3: TGTGCCTGGTGGGGGACTAGCGTTTCTGAGCAGTTCTTC.

A word on this clone: Other DNA sequences in the same sample also yield this CDR3. The rearrangement uses TRBV18 and TRBJ2-7; tentatively, D is TRBD1 (6 bases). The germline gives CDR1 KGHSH, CDR2 LQKENI. This CDR3 region has 12 residues. V was pared by 2 bases and J by 6 bases, with 8 bases between. The CDR3 region is CASSPSRGEQYF. CDR3 sequence (DNA): TGTGCCAGCTCACCAAGCAGGGGCGAGCAGTACTTC.

V and J are TRBV6-5 and TRBJ2-1, with TRBD2 matching over 10 bases. The CDR3 is 16 residues long. Germline CDR1 reads MNHEY; CDR2 reads SVGAGI. Trimming removed 2 bases from V and 8 bases from J; junction bases left unmatched: 9. CDR3 sequence: CASSYRVLAGVDEQFF. The CDR3 DNA is TGTGCCAGCAGTTACAGAGTCCTAGCGGGAGTCGATGAGCAGTTCTTC.

The chain links TRBV5-1 to TRBJ2-5; 7 bases match TRBD1. The CDR3 sequence is 15 residues long. V gave up 3 bases and J gave up 2 bases; unmatched junction bases: 7. CDR1 and CDR2 from the germline V gene are SGHRS and YFSETQ. The CDR3 region has the DNA TGCGCCAGCAGCTGGAATACGGGACAGCAAGAGACCCAGTACTTC. This gives the protein CASSWNTGQQETQYF.

The chain joins TRBV28 to TRBJ2-3; a possible D gene is TRBD2 (5 bases). CDR1 is MDHEN, CDR2 SYDVKM, per germline. V dropped 6 bases and J dropped 3 bases, with 13 bases sitting between them. This CDR3 spans 14 amino acids. The CDR3 coding sequence is TGTGCCAGCAGGGCCCTAGCAATTACAGATACGCAGTATTTT. This codes for CASRALAITDTQYF.

The chain has TRBV7-2 and TRBJ2-1; 7 bases align to TRBD2. Germline V gene lookup returns CDR1 SGHTA and CDR2 FQGNSA. After removal of 1 base from V and 0 bases from J, the junction contained 6 bases not matched to a gene. The CDR3 length is 17 residues. CDR3 amino acids: CASSLGREPYSYNEQFF. CDR3 nucleotide sequence: TGTGCCAGCAGCTTAGGGCGGGAGCCTTACTCCTACAATGAGCAGTTCTTC.

Of note for this clone: Other nucleotide sequences in the sample specify the same CDR3. The chain couples TRBV5-1 to TRBJ2-5; no firm D call. V gave up 3 bases and J gave up 2 bases, with 2 bases separating them. The CDR3 totals 11 residues. From germline, CDR1 is SGHRS and CDR2 YFSETQ. CDR3 protein: CASSSQETQYF. The CDR3 DNA reads as TGCGCCAGCAGCTCGCAAGAGACCCAGTACTTC.

The chain carries TRBV19 and TRBJ2-1, with D possibly matching TRBD1 (6 bases). CDR1 and CDR2 (germline): LNHDA, SQIVND (reference sequence). The CDR3 totals 14 residues. Trimming took off 10 bases at V and 2 bases at J, with 15 bases between the two ends. The DNA of the CDR3 is TGTGCCACTATAGGGGGAGCCCCCTACAATGAGCAGTTCTTC. Protein product: CATIGGAPYNEQFF. Combining the CDR3 with reference TRBV19 and TRBJ2-1 gives the whole variable domain DGGITQSPKYLFRKEGQNVTLSCEQNLNHDAMYWYRQDPGQGLRLIYYSQIVNDFQKGDIAEGYSVSREKKESFPLTVTSAQKNPTAFYLCATIGGAPYNEQFFGPGTRLTVL.

This chain uses TRBV7-2 with TRBJ2-3, with D unclear. The CDR3 length is 14 residues. The germline V gene encodes CDR1 SGHTA and CDR2 FQGNSA. Trimming shortened V by 1 base and J by 4 bases, and 9 bases separated the two germline ends. In DNA, the CDR3 is TGTGCCAGCAGCTTAGACTTTAATGCAGATACGCAGTATTTT. Its protein is CASSLDFNADTQYF.

The chain is built from TRBV4-1 and TRBJ1-1, with TRBD1 matching over 7 bases. The V segment lost 0 bases and the J segment 0 bases; nucleotides outside the gene matches: 7. This CDR3 has 17 amino acids. Germline assignment: CDR1 MGHRA and CDR2 YSYEKL. This chain's CDR3 is CASSQDRGQKMNTEAFF. The CDR3 DNA follows: TGCGCCAGCAGCCAAGATCGGGGACAGAAGATGAACACTGAAGCTTTCTTT.

V gene TRBV19 combines with J gene TRBJ1-1; D remains ambiguous. The length of the CDR3 is 11 residues. V lost 7 bases, J lost 11 bases, and 14 bases lay in between. Looked up from germline, CDR1 is LNHDA and CDR2 is SQIVND (reference sequence). In nucleotides, the CDR3 is TGTGCCAGTACCGCGGCGAAGTTGGCTTTCTTT. Amino acid sequence: CASTAAKLAFF.

Here the CDR3 DNA reads TGCGCCAGCAGCTTGGAAGGACTAAACACTGAAGCTTTCTTT. Translated, it gives CASSLEGLNTEAFF. The chain combines TRBV5-1 with TRBJ1-1; D is unresolved. The germline gives CDR1 SGHRS, CDR2 YFSETQ. Trimming took off 0 bases at V and 2 bases at J, with 8 bases between the two ends. The CDR3 has 14 residues.

This rearrangement joins TRBV4-2 to TRBJ2-7, with 7 bases fitting TRBD1. The V and J ends lost 0 bases and 3 bases, in that order; junction bases with no gene match: 5. Germline V lookup: CDR1 LGHNA, CDR2 YNFKEQ. This CDR3 is 15 amino acids long. The CDR3 DNA follows: TGTGCCAGCAGCCAAGACCGGGACAGCTTCTACGAGCAGTACTTC. This gives the protein CASSQDRDSFYEQYF.

V gene TRBV19 combines with J gene TRBJ1-4; tentatively, D is TRBD1 (6 bases). The germline gives CDR1 LNHDA, CDR2 SQIVND (reference sequence). Deletions cut 4 bases from V and 3 bases from J, with 9 bases between. The CDR3 runs 14 residues. The DNA of the CDR3 is TGTGCCAGTAGTACAGGACAGTCTAATGAAAAACTGTTTTTT. Amino acid sequence: CASSTGQSNEKLFF.

Turning to this clone: Additional DNA sequences in this sample encode the identical CDR3. The gene calls are TRBV11-2 and TRBJ2-7, with 11 positions matching TRBD2. The germline V gene encodes CDR1 SGHAT and CDR2 FQNNGV. The trim removed 4 bases at V and 4 bases at J, leaving 6 bases unmatched. The CDR3 totals 15 residues. CDR3 bases: TGTGCCAGCAGCTACGGGACTAGCGGAACTTACGAGCAGTACTTC. This codes for CASSYGTSGTYEQYF.

This sequence joins TRBV30 and TRBJ2-1, with D unclear. V lost 1 base, J lost 1 base, and 8 bases lay in between. The CDR3 extends over 14 amino acids. Germline assignment: CDR1 GTSNPN and CDR2 SVGIG (reference sequence). CDR3 region: CAWSGPSSYNEQFF. The CDR3, as DNA: TGTGCCTGGAGTGGGCCGTCATCCTACAATGAGCAGTTCTTC. Complete variable domain (other parts from reference TRBV30 and TRBJ2-1): SQTIHQWPATLVQPVGSPLSLECTVEGTSNPNLYWYRQAAGRGLQLLFYSVGIGQISSEVPQNLSASRPQDRQFILSSKKLLLSDSGFYLCAWSGPSSYNEQFFGPGTRLTVL.

This chain joins TRBV11-2 and TRBJ1-3; no definite D call. The CDR3 length is 13 residues. The germline V gene encodes CDR1 SGHAT and CDR2 FQNNGV. Deletions cut 4 bases from V and 2 bases from J, with 6 bases between. The CDR3 DNA sequence: TGTGCCAGCAGCTCAACCCCTGGAAACACCATATATTTT. It translates to CASSSTPGNTIYF.

CDR3 coding DNA: TGTGCCAGCAGCTCCGGGGAGTTCTATGAGCAGTTCTTC. Its translation: CASSSGEFYEQFF. J is TRBJ2-1 and V is TRBV5-6; a possible D gene is TRBD2 (5 bases). Per germline, CDR1 SGHDT and CDR2 YYEEEE. This CDR3 comprises 13 residues. Trimming took 3 bases from V and 8 from J, leaving 12 bases between them.

This clone has a single count. The chain carries TRBV28 and TRBJ1-2, with 7 positions matching TRBD1. V trimming: 6 bases; J trimming: 4 bases; junction bases outside the gene matches: 5. Germline V gene lookup returns CDR1 MDHEN and CDR2 SYDVKM. CDR3 length: 13 amino acids. This chain's CDR3 is CASRPGTVYGYTF. The CDR3 DNA reads as TGTGCCAGCAGACCCGGGACAGTCTATGGCTACACCTTC.

This chain joins TRBV2 and TRBJ2-6; D tentatively reads TRBD1 or TRBD2 (7 bases each). This CDR3 comprises 18 residues. The ends were cut back, 4 bases at V and 1 base at J, with 17 bases in the middle. Germline V gene sequence: CDR1 SNHLY, CDR2 FYNNEI. This CDR3 is CASSVRQGLLSGANVLTF. In DNA, the CDR3 is TGTGCCAGCAGTGTTCGACAGGGACTATTGTCTGGGGCCAACGTCCTGACTTTC.

The chain has TRBV5-1 and TRBJ2-7; 7 bases map to TRBD2. CDR3 size: 13 residues. Germline V gene lookup returns CDR1 SGHRS and CDR2 YFSETQ. The V segment lost 1 base and the J segment 7 bases; nucleotides outside the gene matches: 5. The CDR3 sequence is CASSLRGGGEQYF. The DNA of the CDR3 is TGCGCCAGCAGCTTGCGGGGCGGGGGTGAGCAGTACTTC. The full variable domain, with the rest looked up from reference TRBV5-1 and TRBJ2-7, is KAGVTQTPRYLIKTRGQQVTLSCSPISGHRSVSWYQQTPGQGLQFLFEYFSETQRNKGNFPGRFSGRQFSNSRSEMNVSTLELGDSALYLCASSLRGGGEQYFGPGTRLTVT.